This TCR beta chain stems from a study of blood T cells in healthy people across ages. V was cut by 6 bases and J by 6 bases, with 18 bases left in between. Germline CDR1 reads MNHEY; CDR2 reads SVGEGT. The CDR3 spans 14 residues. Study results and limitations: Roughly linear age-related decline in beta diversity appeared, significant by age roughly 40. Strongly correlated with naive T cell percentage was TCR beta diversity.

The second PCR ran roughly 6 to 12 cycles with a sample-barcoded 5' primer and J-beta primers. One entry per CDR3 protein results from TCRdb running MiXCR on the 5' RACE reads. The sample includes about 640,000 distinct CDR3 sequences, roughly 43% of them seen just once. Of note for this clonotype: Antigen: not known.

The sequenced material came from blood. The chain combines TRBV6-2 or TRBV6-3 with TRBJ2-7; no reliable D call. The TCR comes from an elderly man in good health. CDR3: CASSSPNKAGEQYF. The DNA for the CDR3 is TGTGCCAGCAGCTCCCCAAACAAGGCAGGCGAGCAGTACTTC.